What follows is one T cell receptor beta chain and its context. This clonotype appeared many times. Its antigen target is currently unknown. No clone much larger than this one lies a single base away; base qualities are absent. This sample stems from a study of T cells in Graves' hyperthyroidism and ophthalmopathy (dated by TCRdb to between 2018 and 2021). Study-wide context: Peripheral blood samples were taken at initial diagnosis, before any treatment was given. A discovery cohort of fewer than 110 patients, about 40 with Graves' ophthalmopathy and about 58 with stable Graves' hyperthyroidism, was used to find distinguishing TCR V-J signatures. Prospective prediction of ophthalmopathy was tested in an independent validation cohort consisting of under 20 hyperthyroidism patients and around 16 patients who later progressed to ophthalmopathy. For training and testing, the 100 or so patients in the discovery cohort were randomly divided in a 7:3 ratio. Thyroid tissue and blood T-cell repertoires from about six Graves' hyperthyroidism patients were also compared in the study. Following sampling, methimazole starting at 30 mg daily was given to hyperthyroidism patients, and high-dose intravenous methylprednisolone was given to ophthalmopathy patients. The paper describes TCR Vbeta CDR3 sequencing of some 130 peripheral blood samples, made up of 43 ophthalmopathy patients, roughly 75 hyperthyroidism patients and 17 progressor patients. Here is what the overall study found, with its caveats: Most expanded thyroid clonotypes (frequency above 0.001) were also detected in blood, a finding suggesting that blood repertoires may reflect thyroid immune responses. No statistical method was used to fix the sample size in advance, and group allocation was not hidden from the investigators. In validation, progression to ophthalmopathy was predicted by the model with nearly 71% sensitivity and under 85% specificity, a median of about 6.8 months before onset. A model built on a 13 V-J signature distinguished ophthalmopathy from stable hyperthyroidism, reaching around 90% sensitivity and about 81% specificity in cross-validation and 80%/75% in testing.

Amplification of TCR beta CDR3 regions was carried out from RNA transcripts. The first round of RT-PCR for the TCR CDR3 was performed with the HTBI primer set and the Qiagen OneStep RT-PCR kit. Libraries were constructed in a second round of multiplex PCR, after which size selection and purification were performed. Paired-end sequencing of the libraries was performed with 100 bp reads on an Illumina HiSeq2000. As for how the authors treated the data: SOAPnuke was used to process the raw data, throwing out any read that contained adapters or uncalled bases, had a mean Phred below 15, or lacked an exact constant-primer or identifier match. High-quality paired reads were merged with COPE v1.2.5, and unique nucleotide sequences were defined as clonotypes. Clonotypes were aligned to IMGT TRBV, TRBD and TRBJ reference segments using MiTCR v1.1. Analysis was restricted to V-J combinations with a frequency above 0.0001, which covered just over 98% of repertoires. A TCS score was defined as the ratio between F50 (clonal expansion) and ExV (chaos), using BLOSUM62-based TCRdist between CDR3 peptides within each V-J. Welch's t-statistics and random forest reduced 500 to 650 V-J features to 13, which were used in a naive Bayes classifier (R e1071). The public sequencing data were trimmed at Q25 with fastp and processed into clonotypes with MiXCR by TCRdb, which kept only in-frame beta chains. One record per CDR3 amino acid sequence lists the most common genes and DNA. Clone size and V and J calls follow TCRdb, not the original study. This sample gives approximately 410,000 distinct CDR3 sequences in total; about 15% of them show up just once. The ten largest clones take up about 13% of the sample.

V is cut by 6 bases and J by 3 bases, and the space between the germline ends is 14 bases. The germline V gene supplies CDR1 SNHLY and CDR2 FYNNEI. The CDR3 starts with the cysteine, ends with the phenylalanine, and has 14 residues. Only the CDR3 portion is preserved as DNA: 42 bases, with reading frame beginning at the first base. Moderately to severely active disease, a Clinical Activity Score of at least 3, a NOSPECS grade of at least 4, and a duration under 3 months were present in ophthalmopathy patients. The study excluded patients with uncontrolled infections, other autoimmune diseases, pregnancy or lactation. Clinical symptoms, serum thyroxine and TRAb, thyroid ultrasound, and orbital computed tomography formed the basis for the diagnoses. PBMCs were separated from under 12 ml of fresh peripheral blood using Ficoll-Paque density gradient centrifugation. Trizol reagent was used to extract total RNA, and RNA quality was then checked on an Agilent 2100 Bioanalyzer.

Sample: blood. This TCR was sampled from a man younger than 35 with Graves' ophthalmopathy. This sequence uses TRBV2 and TRBJ1-1, with the identity of the D gene unclear. CDR3 protein: CASSQGSVDTEAFF. The nucleotide sequence is given as TGTGCCAGCAGCCAAGGGTCGGTCGACACTGAAGCTTTCTTT. The CDR3 plus the reference TRBV2 and TRBJ1-1 genes for the other parts give the full variable domain: EPEVTQTPSHQVTQMGQEVILRCVPISNHLYFYWYRQILGQKVEFLVSFYNNEISEKSEIFDDQFSVERPDGSNFTLKIRSTKLEDSAMYFCASSQGSVDTEAFFGQGTRLTVV.